The 2 T cell receptor beta chains below come from one sample, sequenced in a study of radiotherapy plus CTLA-4 blockade in lung cancer (dated by TCRdb to the late 2010s). The library was prepared using the immunoSEQ multiplex PCR assay. Imported from immuneACCESS, the table was reduced by TCRdb to in-frame sequences with V and J called. These copies leave out some clones; in studies compared against another copy, an unresolved V gene accounts for under half, and the cause of the remainder is not known. This sample holds about 80,000 clones; 75% to 90% were observed only once. The ten largest clones represent 2% to 2.5% of the sample. This specimen consisted of peripheral blood, obtained from a patient treated with radiotherapy plus ipilimumab. The origin of the receptors is a human donor with non-small cell lung cancer who had a partial response to radiotherapy plus ipilimumab.

This clone is a singleton in its sample. Other DNA sequences in this specimen translate into the identical CDR3. The gene calls are TRBV28 and TRBJ1-5; TRBD1 matches at 7 bases. After removal of 5 bases from V and 2 bases from J, the junction contained 6 bases not matched to a gene. CDR3 length equals 15 residues. CDR1 and CDR2 (germline): MDHEN, SYDVKM. CDR3 amino acids: CASSLGQIGNQPQHF. As DNA, the CDR3 is TGTGCCAGCAGTCTGGGACAGATTGGCAATCAGCCCCAGCATTTT.

The rearrangement uses TRBV5-1 and TRBJ2-2; possible D gene TRBD1, 6 bases. The CDR3 is 15 residues long. Germline-derived CDR1 and CDR2 are SGHRS and YFSETQ. V lost 1 base and J 5 bases, leaving 12 bases between the germline ends. The CDR3 DNA reads TGCGCCAGCAGCTTGAAGACAGGAGGAACCGGGGAGCTGTTTTTT. Residues: CASSLKTGGTGELFF. The full variable domain, rest sourced from reference TRBV5-1 and TRBJ2-2, is KAGVTQTPRYLIKTRGQQVTLSCSPISGHRSVSWYQQTPGQGLQFLFEYFSETQRNKGNFPGRFSGRQFSNSRSEMNVSTLELGDSALYLCASSLKTGGTGELFFGEGSRLTVL.